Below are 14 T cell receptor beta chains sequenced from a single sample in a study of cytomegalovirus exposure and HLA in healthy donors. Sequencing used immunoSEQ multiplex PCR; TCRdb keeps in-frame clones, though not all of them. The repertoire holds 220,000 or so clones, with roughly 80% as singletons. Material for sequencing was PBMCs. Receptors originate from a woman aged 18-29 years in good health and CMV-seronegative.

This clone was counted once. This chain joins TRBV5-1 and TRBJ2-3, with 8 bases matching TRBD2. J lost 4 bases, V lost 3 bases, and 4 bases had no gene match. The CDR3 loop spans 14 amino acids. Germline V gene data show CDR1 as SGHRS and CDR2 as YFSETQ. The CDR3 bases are TGCGCCAGCAGCTACGGACTAGCTGCAGATACGCAGTATTTT. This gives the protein CASSYGLAADTQYF.

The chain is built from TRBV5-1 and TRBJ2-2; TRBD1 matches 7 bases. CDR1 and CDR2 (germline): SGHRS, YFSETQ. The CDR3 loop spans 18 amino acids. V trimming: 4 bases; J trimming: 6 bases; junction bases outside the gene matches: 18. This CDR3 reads CASSGTYRGADGSGELFF. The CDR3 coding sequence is TGCGCCAGCAGCGGCACCTACAGGGGAGCGGACGGGTCCGGGGAGCTGTTTTTT. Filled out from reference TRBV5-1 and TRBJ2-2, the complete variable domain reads KAGVTQTPRYLIKTRGQQVTLSCSPISGHRSVSWYQQTPGQGLQFLFEYFSETQRNKGNFPGRFSGRQFSNSRSEMNVSTLELGDSALYLCASSGTYRGADGSGELFFGEGSRLTVL.

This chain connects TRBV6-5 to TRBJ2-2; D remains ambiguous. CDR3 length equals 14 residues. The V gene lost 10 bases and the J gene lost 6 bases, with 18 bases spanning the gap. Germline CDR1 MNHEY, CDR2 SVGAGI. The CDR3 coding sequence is TGTGCCATAGGACGTGGCAAGATGGCCGGGGAGCTGTTTTTT. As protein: CAIGRGKMAGELFF.

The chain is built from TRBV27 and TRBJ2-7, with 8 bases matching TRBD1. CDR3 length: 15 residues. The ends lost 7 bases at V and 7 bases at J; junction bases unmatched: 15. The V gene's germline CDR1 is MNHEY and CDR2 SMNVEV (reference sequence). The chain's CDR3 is CASTSPLRGLGEQYF. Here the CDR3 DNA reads TGTGCCAGCACTTCGCCCCTCAGGGGGCTGGGAGAGCAGTACTTC.

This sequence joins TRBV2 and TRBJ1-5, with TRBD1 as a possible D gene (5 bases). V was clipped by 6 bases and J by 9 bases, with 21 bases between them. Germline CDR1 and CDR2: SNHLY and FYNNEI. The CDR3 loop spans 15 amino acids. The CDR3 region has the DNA TGTGCCAGCAGGAAACAGACGGGACCTAGGGTGCCCCAGCATTTT. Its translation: CASRKQTGPRVPQHF. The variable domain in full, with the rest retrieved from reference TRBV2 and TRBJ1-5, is EPEVTQTPSHQVTQMGQEVILRCVPISNHLYFYWYRQILGQKVEFLVSFYNNEISEKSEIFDDQFSVERPDGSNFTLKIRSTKLEDSAMYFCASRKQTGPRVPQHFGDGTRLSIL.

In DNA, the CDR3 is TGTGCCAGCAGCTTGGAAAGTCCGCGGCAGGGAGAAAAACTGTTTTTT. This gives the protein CASSLESPRQGEKLFF. The gene calls are TRBV5-6 and TRBJ1-4; D may be TRBD1 (5 bases). CDR1 is SGHDT, CDR2 YYEEEE, per germline. Trimming took 0 bases from V and 8 from J, leaving 17 bases between them. The CDR3 is 16 amino acids.

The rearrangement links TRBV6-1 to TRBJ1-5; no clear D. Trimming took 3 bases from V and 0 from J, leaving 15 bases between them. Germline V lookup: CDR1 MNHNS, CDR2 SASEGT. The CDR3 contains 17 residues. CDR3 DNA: TGTGCCAGCAGTGACCCCGGAGGGCCATATAGCAATCAGCCCCAGCATTTT. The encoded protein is CASSDPGGPYSNQPQHF.

In DNA form, the CDR3 reads TGTGCCAGCAGTTACTCGAAATTTACCAATCAGCCCCAGCATTTT. Amino acid sequence: CASSYSKFTNQPQHF. The chain combines TRBV6-6 with TRBJ1-5; D gene uncertain. Germline V gene data show CDR1 as MNHNY and CDR2 as SVGAGI (reference sequence). Trimming pared 0 bases from V and 3 bases from J, leaving 9 bases between. The CDR3 covers 15 residues.

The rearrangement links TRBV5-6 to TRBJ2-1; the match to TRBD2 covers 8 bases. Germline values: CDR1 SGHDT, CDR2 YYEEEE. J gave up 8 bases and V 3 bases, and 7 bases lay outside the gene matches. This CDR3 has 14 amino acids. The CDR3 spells CASSSGLVIDEQFF. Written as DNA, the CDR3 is TGTGCCAGCAGCTCGGGACTAGTAATCGATGAGCAGTTCTTC.

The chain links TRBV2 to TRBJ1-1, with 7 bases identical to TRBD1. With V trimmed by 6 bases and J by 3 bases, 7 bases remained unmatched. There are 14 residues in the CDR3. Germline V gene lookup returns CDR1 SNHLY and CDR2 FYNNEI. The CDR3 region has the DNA TGTGCCAGCAGGAGACAGGGTGGGGACACTGAAGCTTTCTTT. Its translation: CASRRQGGDTEAFF.

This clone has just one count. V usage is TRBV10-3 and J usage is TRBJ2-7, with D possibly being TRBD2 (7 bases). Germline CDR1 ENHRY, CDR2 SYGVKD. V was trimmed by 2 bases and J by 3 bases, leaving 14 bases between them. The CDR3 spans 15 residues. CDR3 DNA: TGTGCCATCAGTGAGGGACTAGGGGGGGGCTACGAGCAGTACTTC. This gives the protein CAISEGLGGGYEQYF.

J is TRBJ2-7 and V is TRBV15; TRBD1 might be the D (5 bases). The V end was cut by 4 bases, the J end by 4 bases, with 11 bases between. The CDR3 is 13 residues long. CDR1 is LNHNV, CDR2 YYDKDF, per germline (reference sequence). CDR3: CATSKGPSYEQYF. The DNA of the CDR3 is TGTGCCACCAGCAAGGGGCCCTCATACGAGCAGTACTTC. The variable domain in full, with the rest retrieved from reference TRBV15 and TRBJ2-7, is DAMVIQNPRYQVTQFGKPVTLSCSQTLNHNVMYWYQQKSSQAPKLLFHYYDKDFNNEADTPDNFQSRRPNTSFCFLDIRSPGLGDTAMYLCATSKGPSYEQYFGPGTRLTVT.

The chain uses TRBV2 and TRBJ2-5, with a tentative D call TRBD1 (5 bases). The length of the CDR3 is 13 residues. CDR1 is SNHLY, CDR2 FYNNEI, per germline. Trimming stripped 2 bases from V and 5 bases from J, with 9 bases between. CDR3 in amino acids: CASSEPGHETQYF. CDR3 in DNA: TGTGCCAGCAGTGAACCAGGGCACGAGACCCAGTACTTC.

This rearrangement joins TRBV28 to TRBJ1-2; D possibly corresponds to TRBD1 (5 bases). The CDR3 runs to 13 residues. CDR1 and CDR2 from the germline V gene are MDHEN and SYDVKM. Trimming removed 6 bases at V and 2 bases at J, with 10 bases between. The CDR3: CASRGQINYGYTF. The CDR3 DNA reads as TGTGCCAGCAGGGGGCAGATAAACTATGGCTACACCTTC.